This paragraph reports one T cell receptor (beta chain). The data were taken from a study of shared clonotypes between healthy human individuals. Selected positively for CCR7 and CD45RO-negative, naive CD8 cells excluded terminally differentiated effector memory CD45RA+ cells. TCRdb's table, derived via immunoSEQ multiplex PCR, lists solely in-frame clones and lacks some. The table includes roughly 2,000,000 clones, about 93% detected once. Per the germline V gene, CDR1 is LNHDA and CDR2 is SQIVND (reference sequence). This CDR3 is 13 amino acids long. V was trimmed by 3 bases and J by 1 base, leaving 7 bases between them.

Specimen: naive CD8+ T cells from PBMCs. The genes are TRBV19 and TRBJ2-7; a possible D gene is TRBD2 (5 bases). This clonotype was sampled from a man aged 18 to 30 in good health. Some clones in this sample may be carry-over from other donors' samples. CDR3: CASSMGESYEQYF. CDR3 sequence (DNA): TGTGCCAGTAGTATGGGAGAATCCTACGAGCAGTACTTC.